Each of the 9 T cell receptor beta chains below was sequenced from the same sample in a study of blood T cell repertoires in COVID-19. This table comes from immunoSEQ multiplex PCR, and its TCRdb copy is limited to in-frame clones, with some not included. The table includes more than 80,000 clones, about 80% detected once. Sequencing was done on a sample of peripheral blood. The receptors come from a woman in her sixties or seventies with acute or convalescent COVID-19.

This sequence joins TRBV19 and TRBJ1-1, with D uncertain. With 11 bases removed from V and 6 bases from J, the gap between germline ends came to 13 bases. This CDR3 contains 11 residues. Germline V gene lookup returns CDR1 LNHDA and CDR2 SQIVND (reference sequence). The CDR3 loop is CAARMGAEAFF. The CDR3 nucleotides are TGTGCCGCCAGGATGGGCGCTGAAGCTTTCTTT.

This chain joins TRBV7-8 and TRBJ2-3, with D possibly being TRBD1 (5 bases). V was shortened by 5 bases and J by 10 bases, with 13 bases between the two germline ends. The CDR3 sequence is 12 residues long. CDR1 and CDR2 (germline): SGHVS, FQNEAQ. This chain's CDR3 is CASSQGVGSQYF. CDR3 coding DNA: TGTGCCAGCAGCCAAGGGGTAGGGTCGCAGTATTTT.

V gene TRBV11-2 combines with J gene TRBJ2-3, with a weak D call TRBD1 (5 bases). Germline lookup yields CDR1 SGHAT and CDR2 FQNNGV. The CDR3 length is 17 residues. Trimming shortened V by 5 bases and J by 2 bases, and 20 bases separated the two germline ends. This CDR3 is CASSPRRQSRTTDTQYF. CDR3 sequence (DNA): TGTGCCAGCAGCCCCCGTCGACAGTCAAGAACCACAGATACGCAGTATTTT. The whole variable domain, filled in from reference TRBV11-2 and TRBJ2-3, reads EAGVAQSPRYKIIEKRQSVAFWCNPISGHATLYWYQQILGQGPKLLIQFQNNGVVDDSQLPKDRFSAERLKGVDSTLKIQPAKLEDSAVYLCASSPRRQSRTTDTQYFGPGTRLTVL.

CDR3 in amino acids: CASSVESGNQPQHF. CDR3 DNA: TGTGCCAGCAGTGTGGAGAGTGGCAATCAGCCCCAGCATTTT. The chain carries TRBV2 and TRBJ1-5; D call uncertain. The V and J ends lost 4 bases and 2 bases respectively, with 9 bases between them. The V gene's germline CDR1 is SNHLY and CDR2 FYNNEI. The CDR3 runs to 14 residues. Variable domain in full (rest from reference TRBV2 and TRBJ1-5): EPEVTQTPSHQVTQMGQEVILRCVPISNHLYFYWYRQILGQKVEFLVSFYNNEISEKSEIFDDQFSVERPDGSNFTLKIRSTKLEDSAMYFCASSVESGNQPQHFGDGTRLSIL.

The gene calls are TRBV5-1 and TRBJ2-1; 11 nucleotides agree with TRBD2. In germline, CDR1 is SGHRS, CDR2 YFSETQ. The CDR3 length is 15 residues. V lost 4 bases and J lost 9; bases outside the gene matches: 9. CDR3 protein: CASSRSGGAGAEQFF. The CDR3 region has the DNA TGCGCCAGCAGCCGTAGCGGGGGGGCTGGTGCTGAGCAGTTCTTC.

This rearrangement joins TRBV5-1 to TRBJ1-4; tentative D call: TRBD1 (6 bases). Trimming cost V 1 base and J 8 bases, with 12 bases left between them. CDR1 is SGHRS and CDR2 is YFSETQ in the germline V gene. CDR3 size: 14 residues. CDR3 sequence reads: CASSLTGNSEKLFF. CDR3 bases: TGCGCCAGCAGCTTGACAGGGAATAGCGAAAAACTGTTTTTT.

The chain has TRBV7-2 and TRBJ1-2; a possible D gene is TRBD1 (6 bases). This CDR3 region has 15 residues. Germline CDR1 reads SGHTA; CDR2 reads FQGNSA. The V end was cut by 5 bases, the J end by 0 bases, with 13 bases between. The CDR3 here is CASSVARTANYGYTF. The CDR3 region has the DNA TGTGCCAGCAGCGTCGCAAGGACAGCTAACTATGGCTACACCTTC.

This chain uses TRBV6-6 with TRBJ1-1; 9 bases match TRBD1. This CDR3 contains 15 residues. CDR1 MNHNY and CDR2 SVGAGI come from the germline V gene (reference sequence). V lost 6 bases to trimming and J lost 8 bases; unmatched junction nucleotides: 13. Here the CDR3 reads CASRRSGTGKEEAFF. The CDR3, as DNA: TGTGCCAGCAGACGGTCCGGGACAGGGAAAGAGGAAGCTTTCTTT.

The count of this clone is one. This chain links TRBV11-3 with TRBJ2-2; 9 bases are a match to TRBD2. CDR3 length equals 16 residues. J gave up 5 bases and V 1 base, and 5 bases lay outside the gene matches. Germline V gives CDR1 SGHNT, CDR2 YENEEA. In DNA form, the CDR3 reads TGTGCCAGCAGCTTAGGACTAGCGGAGGGGACCGGGGAGCTGTTTTTT. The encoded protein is CASSLGLAEGTGELFF.